The 10 T cell receptor beta chains reported below all come from one sample, sequenced in a study of T-cell memory formation after mild COVID-19. TCRdb re-derived calls from the 5' RACE reads in MiXCR, one entry per CDR3 protein. The sample has a few hundred thousand distinct CDR3 sequences, 15% to 20% seen once. Sequenced: PBMCs or a T cell subset sorted from them (not recorded which). The source is a man between 18 and 35 years old who had mild COVID-19 (a few samples of this study predate the infection). Cell type and time point are not known.

This clonotype occurred a few times. The chain combines TRBV20-1 with TRBJ2-5; 10 positions agree with TRBD2. In germline, CDR1 is DFQATT, CDR2 SNEGSKA (reference sequence). V gave up 2 bases and J gave up 6 bases; unmatched junction bases: 12. This CDR3 spans 16 amino acids. The CDR3 here is CSARRASGGFIQTQYF. DNA of the CDR3: TGCAGTGCTAGAAGGGCTAGCGGGGGTTTCATCCAGACCCAGTACTTC.

This clonotype appeared once. This chain uses TRBV20-1 with TRBJ1-1; possibly TRBD1 for D (5 bases). V was shortened by 3 bases and J by 3 bases, with 17 bases between the two germline ends. The CDR3 has 15 residues. Per germline, CDR1 DFQATT and CDR2 SNEGSKA (reference sequence). The CDR3 region has the DNA TGCAGTGCTAGTGGGGCCCCAGGGTCGGACACTGAAGCTTTCTTT. Its translation is CSASGAPGSDTEAFF.

The chain couples TRBV7-9 to TRBJ2-2, with D uncertain. The CDR3 is 15 residues long. Germline loops: CDR1 SEHNR, CDR2 FQNEAQ (reference sequence). Trimming removed 11 bases at V and 0 bases at J, with 16 bases between. The CDR3 DNA sequence: TGTGCCGACAACCCGGAAATAACGAACACCGGGGAGCTGTTTTTT. Translating gives CADNPEITNTGELFF.

This clonotype was detected a few times. The chain combines TRBV20-1 with TRBJ2-1; unclear D gene. This CDR3 contains 13 residues. Germline lookup yields CDR1 DFQATT and CDR2 SNEGSKA (reference sequence). Between the trimmed V and J ends, which lost 0 bases and 3 bases, there was a span of 6 bases. The CDR3 sequence is CSARDRLYNEQFF. The DNA for the CDR3 is TGCAGTGCTAGAGATCGACTCTACAATGAGCAGTTCTTC.

The chain is built from TRBV6-2 or TRBV6-3 and TRBJ2-1; TRBD1 agrees at 10 bases. V was clipped by 0 bases and J by 8 bases; unmatched bases: 10. Germline CDR1 MNHEY, CDR2 SVGEGT. This CDR3 has 17 amino acids. For the CDR3, the DNA is TGTGCCAGCAGTTACTCGAGTACGGGACAGGGGATGGATGAGCAGTTCTTC. Encoded protein: CASSYSSTGQGMDEQFF.

The chain carries TRBV9 and TRBJ2-2; D is possibly TRBD1 (7 bases). V dropped 0 bases and J dropped 6 bases, with 30 bases sitting between them. The CDR3 length is 21 residues. Germline lookup yields CDR1 SGDLS and CDR2 YYNGEE. The CDR3 protein is CASSVASETGLRLVNPGELFF. The CDR3 nucleotides are TGTGCCAGCAGCGTAGCCTCCGAGACAGGGTTGAGACTAGTAAACCCCGGGGAGCTGTTTTTT.

The chain links TRBV12-5 to TRBJ1-5; TRBD1 matches 7 bases. Germline V CDR1 and CDR2: LGHNT, FRNRAP. This CDR3 has 16 residues. V gave up 4 bases and J gave up 4 bases; unmatched junction bases: 10. DNA of the CDR3: TGTGCTAGTGGTTCTTCCCCCGACAGGGCAAATCAGCCCCAGCATTTT. Translating gives CASGSSPDRANQPQHF.

This clonotype came up a few times. At one boundary the junction diverges from the germline segment, which might be a read error. The chain links TRBV14 to TRBJ2-4; no clear D gene. CDR1 is SGHDN and CDR2 is FVKESK in the germline V gene. This CDR3 is built from 14 residues. The CDR3 DNA is TGTGCCAGCAGCCTTACAGCCTTCAAAGACATTCAGTACTTC. Translating gives CASSLTAFKDIQYF.

This clonotype has only a few counts. The rearrangement links TRBV6-6 to TRBJ1-1; D is uncertain. Germline V gene data show CDR1 as MNHNY and CDR2 as SVGAGI (reference sequence). V shed 6 bases and J shed 7 bases, with 15 bases lying between them. This CDR3 is 13 amino acids long. The CDR3 sequence is CASSGDPWLEAFF. DNA of the CDR3: TGTGCCAGCAGCGGCGACCCTTGGCTTGAAGCTTTCTTT.

This clonotype was seen only a few times. J is TRBJ1-1 and V is TRBV6-6, with 10 bases matching TRBD1. Germline V gene sequence: CDR1 MNHNY, CDR2 SVGAGI (reference sequence). The ends lost 2 bases at V and 5 bases at J; junction bases unmatched: 5. The CDR3 loop spans 15 amino acids. CDR3 region: CASSYVGQGWTEAFF. CDR3 in DNA: TGTGCCAGCAGTTACGTGGGACAGGGGTGGACTGAAGCTTTCTTT.